This T cell receptor (beta chain) was profiled in a study of early T cells in non-severe SARS-CoV-2 infection. V lost 3 bases and J 0 bases, leaving 5 bases between the germline ends. The CDR3 has 12 residues. Germline V gene data show CDR1 as SQVTM and CDR2 as ANQGSEA. Individual cDNA molecules carried attached unique molecular identifiers. TCRdb processed the 5' RACE reads anew with MiXCR; each CDR3 protein has one entry. The data show around 60,000 distinct CDR3 sequences, 9.5% to 15% seen once. On this clonotype itself: A much larger clone lies a single base off, so this may be a read error. No conserved phenylalanine or tryptophan is present at the end of the CDR3, so a read error is the likely explanation.

Source material: whole blood. V is TRBV29-1 and J is TRBJ1-1; D is ambiguous. This receptor was obtained from an adult who was a healthcare worker with PCR-confirmed SARS-CoV-2 infection or an uninfected control (not recorded which). CDR3 coding DNA: TGCAGCGTTGATCTCATGAACACTGAAGCTTTCCTT. Protein product: CSVDLMNTEAFL.